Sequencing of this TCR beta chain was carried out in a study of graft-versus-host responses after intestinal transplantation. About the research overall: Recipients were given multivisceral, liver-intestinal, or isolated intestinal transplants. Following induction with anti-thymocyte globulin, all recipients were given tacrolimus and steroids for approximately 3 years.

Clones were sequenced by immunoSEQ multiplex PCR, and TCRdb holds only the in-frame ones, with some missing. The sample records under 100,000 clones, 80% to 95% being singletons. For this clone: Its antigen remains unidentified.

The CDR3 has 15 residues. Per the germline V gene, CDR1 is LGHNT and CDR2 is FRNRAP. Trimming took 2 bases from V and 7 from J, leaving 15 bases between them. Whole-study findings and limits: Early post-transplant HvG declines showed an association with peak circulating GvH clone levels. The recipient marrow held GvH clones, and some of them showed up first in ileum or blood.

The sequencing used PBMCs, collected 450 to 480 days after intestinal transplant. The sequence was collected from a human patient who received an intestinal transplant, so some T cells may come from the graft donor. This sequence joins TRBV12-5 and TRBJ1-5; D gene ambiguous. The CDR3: CASGLPPPGPQPQHF. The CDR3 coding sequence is TGTGCTAGTGGTTTGCCCCCCCCCGGACCGCAGCCCCAGCATTTT.